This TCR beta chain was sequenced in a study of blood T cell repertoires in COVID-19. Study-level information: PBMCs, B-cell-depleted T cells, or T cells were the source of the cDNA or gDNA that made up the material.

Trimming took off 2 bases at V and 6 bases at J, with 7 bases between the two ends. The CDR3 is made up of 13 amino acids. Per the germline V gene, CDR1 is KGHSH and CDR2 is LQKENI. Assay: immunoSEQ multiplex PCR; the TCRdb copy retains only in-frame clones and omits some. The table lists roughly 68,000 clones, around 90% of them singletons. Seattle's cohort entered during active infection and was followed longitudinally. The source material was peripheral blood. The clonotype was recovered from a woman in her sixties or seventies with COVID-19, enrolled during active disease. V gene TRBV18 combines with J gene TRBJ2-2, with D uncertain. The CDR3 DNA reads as TGTGCCAGCTCACCATACACCCCCGGGGAGCTGTTTTTT. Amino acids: CASSPYTPGELFF.